A single sample gave rise to the 31 T cell receptor beta chains below, sequenced in a study of blood T cells in healthy people across ages. Alongside a J-beta primer mix, a sample-barcoded 5' primer served in a second PCR lasting 7 to 11 cycles. TCRdb recomputed calls from the 5' RACE reads with MiXCR, one row per CDR3 protein. The sample yields some 1,000,000 distinct CDR3 sequences, about 25% seen once. The sample also formed part of further work on T cells of mothers and their children.

Sequenced sample: blood. The receptors derive from a girl between 2 and 10 years old in good health.

This clonotype was detected a few times. This chain joins TRBV7-9 and TRBJ2-2; 7 bases match TRBD1. Losses at the gene ends were 3 bases for V and 4 bases for J; bases not matched to a gene: 5. CDR3 length equals 15 residues. Germline assignment: CDR1 SEHNR and CDR2 FQNEAQ (reference sequence). The CDR3: CASSFDRVITGELFF. The CDR3 DNA sequence: TGTGCCAGCAGCTTTGACAGGGTAATCACCGGGGAGCTGTTTTTT.

The chain carries TRBV27 and TRBJ2-1; 7 nucleotides align to TRBD2. The V gene end was trimmed by 4 bases and the J gene end by 0 bases; junction bases not matched to a gene: 12. The CDR3 has 18 amino acids. Germline loops: CDR1 MNHEY, CDR2 SMNVEV (reference sequence). CDR3 in DNA: TGTGCCAGCAGTTCCCCCTACGGACTAGGGAGCTCCTACAATGAGCAGTTCTTC. Its protein is CASSSPYGLGSSYNEQFF.

This clonotype was seen at least ten times. The rearrangement joins TRBV5-1 to TRBJ1-2, with TRBD1 matching over 7 bases. Germline CDR1 is SGHRS and CDR2 is YFSETQ. With 0 bases clipped from V and 2 bases from J, the junction kept 10 bases outside the gene matches. The CDR3 length is 17 residues. The CDR3 protein is CASSLAPQGGENYGYTF. The CDR3 region has the DNA TGCGCCAGCAGCTTGGCTCCGCAGGGGGGTGAAAACTATGGCTACACCTTC.

This clonotype showed up just a few times. The V gene is TRBV7-2, the J gene TRBJ2-5; 7 bases align to TRBD2. In germline, CDR1 is SGHTA, CDR2 FQGNSA. The V segment lost 2 bases and the J segment 5 bases; nucleotides outside the gene matches: 8. This CDR3 contains 15 residues. CDR3 sequence (DNA): TGTGCCAGCAGCTTATTCGCGGGAGTTCCGGAGACCCAGTACTTC. Translating it yields CASSLFAGVPETQYF.

The rearrangement joins TRBV12-3 or TRBV12-4 to TRBJ1-5, with D perhaps TRBD1 (5 bases). This CDR3 contains 15 residues. V shed 6 bases and J shed 4 bases, with 16 bases lying between them. The CDR3 DNA reads TGTGCCAGCAGAGCTACTGGGACGTCTAATCAGCCCCAGCATTTT. It yields the protein CASRATGTSNQPQHF.

This clonotype was found a few times. The chain joins TRBV10-3 to TRBJ2-1; D remains unclear. The CDR3 runs to 13 residues. Trimming pared 4 bases from V and 5 bases from J, leaving 9 bases between. Germline V gene sequence: CDR1 ENHRY, CDR2 SYGVKD. The CDR3 loop is CAISGFGDNEQFF. Here the CDR3 DNA reads TGTGCCATCAGTGGGTTTGGGGACAATGAGCAGTTCTTC.

This clonotype was observed many times. V and J are TRBV20-1 and TRBJ1-5; D is unresolved. Germline V gives CDR1 DFQATT, CDR2 SNEGSKA (reference sequence). Trimming stripped 0 bases from V and 5 bases from J, with 8 bases between. There are 13 residues in the CDR3. The CDR3, as DNA: TGCAGTGCTAGAGATAGGGAGGATCAGCCCCAGCATTTT. This gives the protein CSARDREDQPQHF.

This clonotype was seen a few times. The rearrangement links TRBV10-3 to TRBJ2-5; D gene ambiguous. The end of the DNA aligns better with TRBJ2-7, so the J call may be wrong. CDR3 size: 13 residues. Germline CDR1 ENHRY, CDR2 SYGVKD. The CDR3 sequence is CAINLRPNYEQYF. The CDR3 coding sequence is TGTGCCATCAATCTCAGACCAAACTACGAGCAGTACTTC.

This clonotype was seen a few times. This chain connects TRBV29-1 to TRBJ2-5, with 8 bases aligning to TRBD2. The junction had 9 bases not matched to a gene; V was cut back by 8 bases and J by 7 bases. The germline V gene has CDR1 SQVTM and CDR2 ANQGSEA. The CDR3 is made up of 12 amino acids. CDR3: CSWEGLVGTQYF. The CDR3 nucleotides are TGCAGCTGGGAGGGACTAGTCGGGACCCAGTACTTC.

As DNA, the CDR3 is TGTGCCAGCAGCTTAGGGACTGTGGTTGAAAAACTGTTTTTT. This codes for CASSLGTVVEKLFF. The rearrangement links TRBV7-8 to TRBJ1-4, with no clear D. CDR3 size: 14 residues. Germline lookup yields CDR1 SGHVS and CDR2 FQNEAQ. The V end lost 1 base, the J end lost 7 bases, and 10 bases lay between the germline ends.

This chain's CDR3 is CATSRDYVTETQYF. CDR3 nucleotide sequence: TGTGCCACCAGCAGAGATTATGTCACAGAGACCCAGTACTTC. The chain employs TRBV15 and TRBJ2-5; unclear D gene. The CDR3 runs 14 residues. Per germline, CDR1 LNHNV and CDR2 YYDKDF (reference sequence). Deletions cut 0 bases from V and 4 bases from J, with 9 bases between.

The CDR3 sequence is CSALRTQETQYF. The CDR3 DNA reads TGCAGTGCCCTTCGGACCCAAGAGACCCAGTACTTC. The chain uses TRBV20-1 and TRBJ2-5, with D unclear. CDR1 DFQATT and CDR2 SNEGSKA come from the germline V gene (reference sequence). The CDR3 totals 12 residues. V was pared by 6 bases and J by 1 base, with 9 bases between.

In this sample, this clonotype turned up a few times. Compared with germline, one end of the junction differs, possibly owing to a read error. This chain links TRBV12-3 or TRBV12-4 with TRBJ1-1; D is unresolved. The CDR3 sequence is 13 residues long. This chain's CDR3 is CASSYISNTEAFF. CDR3 DNA sequence: TGTGCCAGCAGTTACATATCGAACACTGAAGCCTTCTTT.

The gene calls are TRBV9 and TRBJ2-2; 7 bases match TRBD2. Germline values: CDR1 SGDLS, CDR2 YYNGEE. The CDR3 runs 13 residues. The V and J ends lost 4 bases and 9 bases, in that order; junction bases with no gene match: 6. CDR3 bases: TGTGCCAGCAGCCAGGGAGGGCCCAGGGAGCTGTTTTTT. This codes for CASSQGGPRELFF. The variable domain in full, with the rest retrieved from reference TRBV9 and TRBJ2-2, is DSGVTQTPKHLITATGQRVTLRCSPRSGDLSVYWYQQSLDQGLQFLIQYYNGEERAKGNILERFSAQQFPDLHSELNLSSLELGDSALYFCASSQGGPRELFFGEGSRLTVL.

There are a few counts of this clonotype. The chain carries TRBV12-3 or TRBV12-4 and TRBJ2-3, with no clear D. This CDR3 region has 14 residues. Trimming removed 4 bases from V and 4 bases from J, with 12 bases in between. The CDR3 bases are TGTGCCAGCAGTTATAGCATTTCTCCAGATACGCAGTATTTT. It yields the protein CASSYSISPDTQYF.

The chain carries TRBV2 and TRBJ2-2, with TRBD2 as a possible D gene (6 bases). V was trimmed by 7 bases and J by 0 bases, leaving 9 bases between them. The CDR3 has 14 amino acids. Germline V gives CDR1 SNHLY, CDR2 FYNNEI. The DNA of the CDR3 is TGTGCCAGCAAGAGACTAGCGAACACCGGGGAGCTGTTTTTT. Translation: CASKRLANTGELFF.

The V gene is TRBV28, the J gene TRBJ2-5; tentatively, D is TRBD2 (5 bases). Germline CDR1 and CDR2: MDHEN and SYDVKM. V was trimmed by 5 bases and J by 3 bases, leaving 19 bases between them. The length of the CDR3 is 16 residues. Here the CDR3 DNA reads TGTGCCAGCAGTGACTCCCCCTTCGTGGGAGAAGAGACCCAGTACTTC. This sequence encodes CASSDSPFVGEETQYF.

Concerning this clonotype: Sequence at one end of the junction differs from germline and may be a read error. J is TRBJ2-1 and V is TRBV29-1, with 11 positions matching TRBD2. CDR1 is SQVTM and CDR2 is ANQGSEA in the germline V gene. The CDR3 is 16 amino acids. CDR3 bases: TGCAGCGTTGAAGGGCTAGCGGGAGGCTCCTACAATGAGCGGTTCTTC. Its protein is CSVEGLAGGSYNERFF.

This clonotype is a singleton in its sample. This chain joins TRBV20-1 and TRBJ2-1; 13 nucleotides agree with TRBD2. Per the germline V gene, CDR1 is DFQATT and CDR2 is SNEGSKA (reference sequence). This CDR3 has 14 amino acids. V dropped 7 bases and J dropped 0; count of bases not matched to a gene: 0. The chain's CDR3 is CSGTSGGSYNEQFF. DNA for the CDR3: TGCAGTGGGACTAGCGGGGGCTCCTACAATGAGCAGTTCTTC.

This clonotype occurred a few times. J is TRBJ2-7 and V is TRBV27, with 7 positions matching TRBD1. The ends lost 6 bases at V and 1 base at J; junction bases unmatched: 3. Germline V CDR1 and CDR2: MNHEY, SMNVEV (reference sequence). This CDR3 is 13 amino acids long. The CDR3, as DNA: TGTGCCAGCAGAGGGACAGCTTCCTACGAGCAGTACTTC. Protein: CASRGTASYEQYF.

The gene calls are TRBV5-1 and TRBJ2-7, with D possibly matching TRBD2 (6 bases). The tail of the sequence fits TRBJ2-1 better, so the J call may be wrong. The CDR3 is 16 residues long. Germline V gene data show CDR1 as SGHRS and CDR2 as YFSETQ. The CDR3 DNA reads TGCGCCAGCAGCTCCCCCCGGGGGTCCACCTACAATGAGCAGTTCTTC. This translates into CASSSPRGSTYNEQFF.

V and J are TRBV7-9 and TRBJ1-6, with D tentatively TRBD1 (6 bases). The CDR3 runs to 16 residues. Trimming pared 5 bases from V and 3 bases from J, leaving 14 bases between. Per the germline V gene, CDR1 is SEHNR and CDR2 is FQNEAQ (reference sequence). CDR3 nucleotide sequence: TGTGCCAGCAGCGAAGTGACAGGAAACTATAATTCACCCCTCCACTTT. Translated: CASSEVTGNYNSPLHF.

There are a few counts of this clonotype. The rearrangement joins TRBV4-1 to TRBJ1-4; 7 bases align to TRBD1. The CDR3 contains 20 residues. Germline V gene data show CDR1 as MGHRA and CDR2 as YSYEKL. V gave up 0 bases and J gave up 4 bases; unmatched junction bases: 17. This CDR3 reads CASSQEGSEGAPPINEKLFF. The CDR3 DNA reads as TGCGCCAGCAGCCAAGAAGGCTCAGAGGGGGCCCCGCCAATTAATGAAAAACTGTTTTTT.

This clonotype appeared a few times. The CDR3 nucleotides read TGTGCCAGCAGCTTCACACAGGGGGCTGGAGAGACCCAGTACTTC. It codes for CASSFTQGAGETQYF. V usage is TRBV11-1 and J usage is TRBJ2-1; TRBD1 matches at 9 bases. The J call is in doubt because the DNA end fits TRBJ2-5 better. Germline V gene lookup returns CDR1 SGHAT and CDR2 FQDESV (reference sequence). The CDR3 contains 15 residues.

This clonotype occurred a few times. The chain uses TRBV4-3 and TRBJ1-2, with 7 bases matching TRBD1. Germline assignment: CDR1 LGHNA and CDR2 YSLEER. The CDR3 runs to 14 residues. The V segment lost 3 bases and the J segment 4 bases; nucleotides outside the gene matches: 5. The CDR3 loop reads CASSQVDRAYGYTF. CDR3 DNA: TGCGCCAGCAGCCAGGTCGACAGGGCCTATGGCTACACCTTC.

The genes are TRBV20-1 and TRBJ2-1; 9 bases are shared with TRBD2. The CDR3 runs to 16 residues. The germline gives CDR1 DFQATT, CDR2 SNEGSKA (reference sequence). The J segment lost 0 bases and the V segment lost 0 bases, leaving 3 bases of the junction unmatched. CDR3 sequence reads: CSARELAGSSYNEQFF. In DNA form, the CDR3 reads TGCAGTGCTAGAGAGCTAGCGGGGAGCTCCTACAATGAGCAGTTCTTC.

This clonotype was found many times. This chain joins TRBV20-1 and TRBJ2-1; the D is unclear. The CDR3 extends over 13 amino acids. Germline V gene lookup returns CDR1 DFQATT and CDR2 SNEGSKA (reference sequence). V lost 7 bases and J lost 0, with 10 bases in between. CDR3: CSGVADSYNEQFF. The DNA of the CDR3 is TGCAGTGGCGTAGCAGACTCCTACAATGAGCAGTTCTTC.

CDR3 protein: CASGLRLPDTQYF. The CDR3 DNA reads TGTGCCAGCGGGCTTAGATTACCAGATACGCAGTATTTT. The rearrangement joins TRBV3-1 to TRBJ2-3; D ambiguous. Looked up from germline, CDR1 is LGHDT and CDR2 is YNNKEL (reference sequence). The CDR3 runs 13 residues. V was shortened by 8 bases and J by 4 bases, with 13 bases between the two germline ends.

This clonotype has more than one count but fewer than ten. In DNA form, the CDR3 reads TGTGCCAGCAGCGACCGGGACGGCTACACCTTC. Its protein product is CASSDRDGYTF. The J gene is TRBJ1-2, the V gene TRBV9; perhaps TRBD1 as D (5 bases). Trimming removed 3 bases from V and 8 bases from J, with 8 bases in between. CDR1 SGDLS and CDR2 YYNGEE come from the germline V gene. CDR3 size: 11 residues.

V is TRBV12-3 or TRBV12-4 and J is TRBJ1-1, with a weak D call TRBD1 (5 bases). V was cut by 6 bases and J by 5 bases, with 13 bases left in between. This CDR3 has 13 amino acids. The chain's CDR3 is CASRGLAGTEAFF. The CDR3 DNA reads as TGTGCCAGCAGGGGACTGGCGGGGACTGAAGCTTTCTTT.

The chain joins TRBV3-1 to TRBJ2-1; 7 bases fit TRBD2. The CDR3 contains 16 residues. CDR1 and CDR2 from the germline V gene are LGHDT and YNNKEL (reference sequence). V shed 3 bases, J shed 2 bases, and the junction held 7 bases outside the gene matches. This chain's CDR3 is CASSQRGSRTYNEQFF. The CDR3 region has the DNA TGTGCCAGCAGCCAGCGCGGGAGTAGAACCTACAATGAGCAGTTCTTC.